Below, 10 T cell receptor beta chains from the same sample are listed, as sequenced in a study of shared clonotypes between healthy human individuals. TCRdb keeps only in-frame clones here, not all; method: immunoSEQ multiplex PCR. The sample comprises roughly 650,000 clones, around 97% of which are singletons, and about 0.06% rests with the top ten. Material: naive CD4+ T cells sorted from blood. Subset defined: CD45RA+ positively selected. The receptors were gathered from a woman aged 25 to 39 in good health.

The chain combines TRBV7-9 with TRBJ1-5, with a possible D match to TRBD1 (6 bases). From germline, CDR1 is SEHNR and CDR2 FQNEAQ (reference sequence). Trimming pared 5 bases from V and 4 bases from J, leaving 9 bases between. The CDR3 has 13 amino acids. This chain's CDR3 is CASSSTGNQPQHF. CDR3 nucleotide sequence: TGTGCCAGCAGCAGCACAGGGAATCAGCCCCAGCATTTT. Filled out from reference TRBV7-9 and TRBJ1-5, the complete variable domain reads DTGVSQNPRHKITKRGQNVTFRCDPISEHNRLYWYRQTLGQGPEFLTYFQNEAQLEKSRLLSDRFSAERPKGSFSTLEIQRTEQGDSAMYLCASSSTGNQPQHFGDGTRLSIL.

The chain is built from TRBV27 and TRBJ2-5, with TRBD2 identical over 9 bases. Germline CDR1 MNHEY, CDR2 SMNVEV (reference sequence). V dropped 4 bases and J dropped 5; count of bases not matched to a gene: 8. CDR3 length: 15 amino acids. The CDR3 spells CASSSLGLATETQYF. In DNA form, the CDR3 reads TGTGCCAGCAGTTCATTGGGACTAGCCACGGAGACCCAGTACTTC.

This clone was detected once. The chain joins TRBV27 to TRBJ1-2, with TRBD1 identical over 11 bases. J lost 4 bases, V lost 6 bases, and 10 bases had no gene match. CDR1 MNHEY and CDR2 SMNVEV come from the germline V gene (reference sequence). The CDR3 runs to 16 residues. The CDR3 loop reads CASRPALDRGLYGYTF. The CDR3 DNA reads as TGTGCCAGCAGACCCGCGCTGGACAGGGGGCTCTATGGCTACACCTTC.

The chain employs TRBV5-1 and TRBJ2-3; D is ambiguous. V gave up 0 bases and J gave up 2 bases, with 4 bases separating them. Germline values: CDR1 SGHRS, CDR2 YFSETQ. This CDR3 has 13 residues. The CDR3 here is CASSLVTTDTQYF. The CDR3 DNA is TGCGCCAGCAGCTTGGTGACCACAGATACGCAGTATTTT.

The rearrangement links TRBV6-5 to TRBJ2-1; 9 bases are a match to TRBD1. CDR3 size: 15 residues. The ends lost 6 bases at V and 4 bases at J; junction bases unmatched: 7. Germline V lookup: CDR1 MNHEY, CDR2 SVGAGI. CDR3 protein: CASSTGTGRYNEQFF. The CDR3 nucleotides are TGTGCCAGCAGCACCGGGACAGGGAGGTACAATGAGCAGTTCTTC.

This sequence joins TRBV6-6 and TRBJ2-7, with no clear D. The V and J ends lost 0 bases and 3 bases respectively, with 9 bases between them. The CDR3 extends over 14 amino acids. Germline lookup yields CDR1 MNHNY and CDR2 SVGAGI (reference sequence). The CDR3 spells CASSYSNRVYEQYF. The CDR3 coding sequence is TGTGCCAGCAGTTACTCGAACAGAGTCTACGAGCAGTACTTC.

The chain combines TRBV28 with TRBJ1-3, with 7 positions matching TRBD1. There are 15 residues in the CDR3. Germline loops: CDR1 MDHEN, CDR2 SYDVKM. The V and J ends lost 6 bases and 3 bases, in that order; junction bases with no gene match: 8. The CDR3: CASRSTGDNGNTIYF. In nucleotides, the CDR3 is TGTGCCAGCAGAAGCACAGGGGATAATGGAAACACCATATATTTT.

In this sample, this clone turned up once. This rearrangement joins TRBV11-3 to TRBJ2-1, with 9 nucleotides matching TRBD2. The CDR3 is 15 residues long. The germline V gene encodes CDR1 SGHNT and CDR2 YENEEA. V was pared by 0 bases and J by 9 bases, with 6 bases of the junction left unmatched. The CDR3 coding sequence is TGTGCCAGCAGCTTAGATCGCGGGAGGGCCACTGAGCAGTTCTTC. Protein product: CASSLDRGRATEQFF. The full variable domain, completed using reference TRBV11-3 and TRBJ2-1, is EAGVVQSPRYKIIEKKQPVAFWCNPISGHNTLYWYLQNLGQGPELLIRYENEEAVDDSQLPKDRFSAERLKGVDSTLKIQPAELGDSAVYLCASSLDRGRATEQFFGPGTRLTVL.

V usage is TRBV6-5 and J usage is TRBJ2-7, with 7 bases that match TRBD1. The V gene end was trimmed by 1 base and the J gene end by 2 bases; junction bases not matched to a gene: 5. CDR3 length equals 15 residues. Per germline, CDR1 MNHEY and CDR2 SVGAGI. The CDR3 region has the DNA TGTGCCAGCAGTTACTTGGGGACAGAAACCTACGAGCAGTACTTC. Translation: CASSYLGTETYEQYF.

This chain joins TRBV6-5 and TRBJ2-7, with TRBD2 identical over 9 bases. The CDR3 has 15 residues. V lost 8 bases to trimming and J lost 3 bases; unmatched junction nucleotides: 11. CDR1 is MNHEY, CDR2 SVGAGI, per germline. The CDR3 DNA follows: TGTGCCAGCCAAGATAATTTACTAGCGGGCTACGAGCAGTACTTC. Translated: CASQDNLLAGYEQYF.